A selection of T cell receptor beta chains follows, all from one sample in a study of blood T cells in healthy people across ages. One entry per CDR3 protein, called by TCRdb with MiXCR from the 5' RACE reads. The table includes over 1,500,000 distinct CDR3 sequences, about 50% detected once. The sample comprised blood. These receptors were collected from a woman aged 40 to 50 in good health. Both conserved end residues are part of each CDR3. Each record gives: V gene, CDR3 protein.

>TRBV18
CASSTLRRSQFQETQYF
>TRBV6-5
CASRQGGFNSPLHF
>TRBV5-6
CASSLSGGAREQFF
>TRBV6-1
CASSEAGRGEQYF
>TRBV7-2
CASSPGLAPLYNEQYF
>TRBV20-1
CSASFRQGVGGYTF
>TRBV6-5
CASSSPADEQYF
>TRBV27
CASSLGTGVGEQFF
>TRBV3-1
CASSQDFRTEWLNEQFF
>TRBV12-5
CASGLVRDRGSGQPQHF